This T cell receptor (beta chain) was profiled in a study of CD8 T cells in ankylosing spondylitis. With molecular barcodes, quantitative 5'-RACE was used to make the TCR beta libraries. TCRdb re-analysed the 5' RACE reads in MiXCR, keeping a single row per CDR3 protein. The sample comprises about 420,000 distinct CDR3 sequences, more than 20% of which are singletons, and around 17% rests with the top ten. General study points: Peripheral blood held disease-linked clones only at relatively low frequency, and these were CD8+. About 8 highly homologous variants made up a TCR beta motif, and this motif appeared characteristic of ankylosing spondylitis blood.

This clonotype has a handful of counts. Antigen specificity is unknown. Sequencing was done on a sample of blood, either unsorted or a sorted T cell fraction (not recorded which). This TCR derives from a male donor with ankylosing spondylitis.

The CDR3 nucleotides read TGTGCCAGCAGCTTTCTAACAGGGAGGGCTCCTGAAGCTTTCTTT. Translation: CASSFLTGRAPEAFF. This chain connects TRBV7-9 to TRBJ1-1; possible D gene TRBD1, 6 bases. CDR3 length: 15 amino acids. Trimming shortened V by 3 bases and J by 6 bases, and 17 bases separated the two germline ends. Germline-derived CDR1 and CDR2 are SEHNR and FQNEAQ (reference sequence). Full variable domain (outside the CDR3, taken from reference TRBV7-9 and TRBJ1-1): DTGVSQNPRHKITKRGQNVTFRCDPISEHNRLYWYRQTLGQGPEFLTYFQNEAQLEKSRLLSDRFSAERPKGSFSTLEIQRTEQGDSAMYLCASSFLTGRAPEAFFGQGTRLTVV.